The clone carrying this TCR beta chain was counted between two and nine times. Its target is not known. The data are from a study of cytomegalovirus exposure and HLA in healthy donors. Study information: An analysis done earlier identified more than 90 million unique TCR beta sequences from around 180 million T cells. Study-level findings and limits: TCR beta sequences reportedly predicted most subjects' HLA-A and HLA-B alleles accurately. It was only CMV serostatus that was available as immune exposure information.

Trimming took off 7 bases at V and 7 bases at J, with 10 bases between the two ends. Germline V gene sequence: CDR1 MDHEN, CDR2 SYDVKM. The CDR3 sequence is 11 residues long. The primer mix had 60 Vbeta and 13 Jbeta primers. TCRdb's copy holds only in-frame clones and misses some; the assay was immunoSEQ multiplex PCR. In the table there are about 69,000 clones, around 68% of which are singletons. Those who donated were healthy bone marrow donors. This chain connects TRBV28 to TRBJ1-2, with D hard to call. This TCR was sampled from a woman aged 25 to 45 in good health and CMV-seronegative. Material for sequencing was PBMCs. The CDR3 is CASNASGGYTF. The CDR3 DNA follows: TGTGCCAGCAATGCGTCGGGTGGCTACACCTTC.